This passage covers 22 T cell receptor beta chains from one sample sequenced in a study of cytomegalovirus exposure and HLA in healthy donors. The PCR was carried out with 60 Vbeta primers and 13 Jbeta primers. The assay was immunoSEQ multiplex PCR, and TCRdb's table has in-frame clones only and misses some. The table lists under 250,000 clones, around 80% of them singletons, with 6% in the top ten. Sequenced material: PBMCs. The receptors derive from a man in his forties in good health and CMV-seropositive.

The V call is TRBV27, the J call TRBJ1-2; D remains unclear. Germline-derived CDR1 and CDR2 are MNHEY and SMNVEV (reference sequence). Trimming shortened V by 3 bases and J by 8 bases, and 19 bases separated the two germline ends. The CDR3 sequence is 15 residues long. CDR3 DNA: TGTGCCAGCAGTTTCGGCGTAGGAGCACCCTACGGCTACACCTTC. This encodes CASSFGVGAPYGYTF.

CDR3 amino acids: CSVGGGLEREKLFF. CDR3 coding DNA: TGCAGCGTTGGCGGGGGGTTGGAGCGTGAAAAACTGTTTTTT. J is TRBJ1-4 and V is TRBV29-1; D may be TRBD1 (5 bases). CDR3 length equals 14 residues. CDR1 is SQVTM, CDR2 ANQGSEA, per germline. Trimming removed 4 bases from V and 7 bases from J, with 16 bases in between.

V usage is TRBV18 and J usage is TRBJ1-5; D perhaps matches TRBD1 (6 bases). Per germline, CDR1 KGHSH and CDR2 LQKENI. This CDR3 is built from 15 residues. V gave up 3 bases and J gave up 4 bases, with 13 bases separating them. The CDR3 nucleotides read TGTGCCAGCTCACCTCTCACAGGGACGAATCAGCCCCAGCATTTT. This codes for CASSPLTGTNQPQHF.

The rearrangement uses TRBV6-1 and TRBJ2-1; maybe TRBD2 (6 bases). Between the trimmed V and J ends, which lost 6 bases and 8 bases, there was a span of 17 bases. This CDR3 region has 14 residues. Germline lookup yields CDR1 MNHNS and CDR2 SASEGT. The CDR3 protein is CASSLLPGADEQFF. CDR3 nucleotides: TGTGCCAGCAGCCTACTTCCGGGAGCCGATGAGCAGTTCTTC.

The V and J genes are TRBV2 and TRBJ1-3, with D perhaps matching TRBD1 (5 bases). CDR3 length: 14 residues. Trimming shortened V by 2 bases and J by 4 bases, and 9 bases separated the two germline ends. Germline CDR1 SNHLY, CDR2 FYNNEI. CDR3 sequence: CASSEKGSGNTIYF. The CDR3 DNA reads as TGTGCCAGCAGTGAAAAGGGGTCGGGAAACACCATATATTTT.

The chain uses TRBV2 and TRBJ1-5; no reliable D call. The germline V and J ends were trimmed by 8 bases and 0 bases, with 8 bases remaining between them. This CDR3 contains 13 residues. Germline V gene lookup returns CDR1 SNHLY and CDR2 FYNNEI. CDR3 region: CASGGPSNQPQHF. In DNA, the CDR3 is TGTGCCAGCGGAGGACCTAGCAATCAGCCCCAGCATTTT.

The chain joins TRBV18 to TRBJ2-1; 11 bases map to TRBD2. With V trimmed by 4 bases and J by 4 bases, 12 bases remained unmatched. The CDR3 contains 18 residues. Germline CDR1 KGHSH, CDR2 LQKENI. The CDR3 sequence is CASSLTLAGGREYNEQFF. DNA for the CDR3: TGTGCCAGCTCACTAACCTTAGCGGGAGGGCGAGAATACAATGAGCAGTTCTTC.

The chain joins TRBV21-1 to TRBJ2-3; the table's D call TRBD1 went unverified against the DNA. TRBV21-1 is shown as a pseudogene. This CDR3 is built from 15 residues. The CDR3 coding sequence is TGTGCCAGCAGCCACAGGGGGCGGGACACAGATACGCAGTATTTT. Its translation: CASSHRGRDTDTQYF.

V is TRBV12-5 and J is TRBJ2-5; TRBD2 might be the D (10 bases). Germline CDR1 LGHNT, CDR2 FRNRAP. The CDR3 loop spans 19 amino acids. V lost 4 bases and J lost 4, with 28 bases in between. The chain's CDR3 is CASGWANRGLAGVSETQYF. Here the CDR3 DNA reads TGTGCTAGTGGTTGGGCCAACAGGGGGCTAGCGGGAGTATCAGAGACCCAGTACTTC.

As for this clone: Sequence at one end of the junction differs from germline and may be a read error. The chain links TRBV7-9 to TRBJ2-1; 11 bases align to TRBD2. Germline V lookup: CDR1 SEHNR, CDR2 FQNEAQ (reference sequence). This CDR3 has 15 residues. The CDR3 protein is CASRLGSGRAGEQFF. The CDR3 DNA reads TGTGCCAGCAGATTAGGTAGCGGGAGGGCCGGGGAGCAGTTCTTC.

The V and J genes are TRBV5-1 and TRBJ2-7; a weak D match, TRBD1 (6 bases). V was clipped by 3 bases and J by 1 base, with 20 bases between them. The CDR3 has 17 residues. The germline gives CDR1 SGHRS, CDR2 YFSETQ. The CDR3 region is CASSSNTGTPYSYEQYV. In DNA form, the CDR3 reads TGCGCCAGCAGCTCCAATACCGGGACACCTTATTCCTACGAGCAGTACGTC.

This chain joins TRBV5-5 and TRBJ2-7, with 8 bases matching TRBD2. Germline V gene data show CDR1 as SGHKS and CDR2 as YYEKEE (reference sequence). The CDR3 spans 15 residues. V was pared by 3 bases and J by 3 bases, with 8 bases of the junction left unmatched. CDR3 amino acids: CASSSPPAGDYEQYF. The CDR3, as DNA: TGTGCCAGCAGCTCCCCTCCAGCGGGAGACTACGAGCAGTACTTC.

This clone was found a few times. This chain uses TRBV28 with TRBJ1-5; D uncertain. The CDR3 extends over 14 amino acids. Trimming shortened V by 6 bases and J by 0 bases, and 9 bases separated the two germline ends. Germline V lookup: CDR1 MDHEN, CDR2 SYDVKM. CDR3 amino acids: CASRSDYSNQPQHF. The CDR3 coding sequence is TGTGCCAGCAGGTCAGATTATAGCAATCAGCCCCAGCATTTT.

The rearrangement links TRBV29-1 to TRBJ1-3; 7 nucleotides match TRBD1. The length of the CDR3 is 14 residues. Germline CDR1 is SQVTM and CDR2 is ANQGSEA. Trimming at V came to 5 bases and at J to 0 bases, leaving 4 bases not matched to a gene. The DNA of the CDR3 is TGCAGCGTTACGACAGGGAGCTCTGGAAACACCATATATTTT. Translated: CSVTTGSSGNTIYF.

The V gene is TRBV7-9, the J gene TRBJ1-1, with unresolved D. The CDR3 has 12 residues. The ends were cut back, 5 bases at V and 8 bases at J, with 12 bases in the middle. Germline CDR1 is SEHNR and CDR2 is FQNEAQ (reference sequence). CDR3 in DNA: TGTGCCAGCAGCCCGAGGCAGATCGAAGCTTTCTTT. It encodes CASSPRQIEAFF.

The rearrangement joins TRBV11-2 to TRBJ2-7; 10 bases are a match to TRBD1. This CDR3 spans 13 amino acids. J lost 6 bases, V lost 4 bases, and 3 bases had no gene match. Germline V lookup: CDR1 SGHAT, CDR2 FQNNGV. CDR3 nucleotide sequence: TGTGCCAGCAGCTCCGACAGGGGGCGCGAGCAGTACGTC. It codes for CASSSDRGREQYV.

The chain is built from TRBV10-3 and TRBJ1-4; 7 bases are shared with TRBD1. This CDR3 region has 15 residues. Germline V lookup: CDR1 ENHRY, CDR2 SYGVKD. Trimming took 5 bases from V and 1 from J; bases not matched to a gene: 4. In DNA, the CDR3 is TGTGCCATCAGTACTCGACAGGGAACTAATGAAAAACTGTTTTTT. It is translated as CAISTRQGTNEKLFF.

Regarding this clone: The junction differs from germline at one of its ends, possibly a read error. The CDR3 reads CTWSVLQRLGPDTQYF. The CDR3 bases are TGTACCTGGAGTGTACTCCAGCGGCTGGGCCCAGATACGCAGTATTTT. The gene calls are TRBV30 and TRBJ2-3; D perhaps matches TRBD2 (5 bases). Germline V gene data show CDR1 as GTSNPN and CDR2 as SVGIG (reference sequence). This CDR3 contains 16 residues.

This sequence joins TRBV9 and TRBJ2-1, with 13 bases lining up with TRBD2. The V gene end was trimmed by 3 bases and the J gene end by 9 bases; junction bases not matched to a gene: 9. The CDR3 spans 16 residues. CDR1 and CDR2 from the germline V gene are SGDLS and YYNGEE. DNA of the CDR3: TGTGCCAGCAGCGAAGGACTAGCGGGAGTTATCGGTGAGCAGTTCTTC. This gives the protein CASSEGLAGVIGEQFF.

The V call is TRBV5-1, the J call TRBJ2-5, with D uncertain. The DNA matches TRBJ2-7 better at its end, which makes the J call doubtful. The CDR3 runs to 16 residues. From germline, CDR1 is SGHRS and CDR2 YFSETQ. The CDR3 region is CASSGMIAPSSYEQYF. The CDR3 nucleotides read TGCGCCAGCAGCGGAATGATAGCCCCGAGCTCCTACGAGCAGTACTTC.

The rearrangement joins TRBV2 to TRBJ1-5; D is ambiguous. The CDR3 is made up of 17 amino acids. CDR1 is SNHLY and CDR2 is FYNNEI in the germline V gene. V lost 3 bases and J lost 0, with 15 bases in between. The CDR3 sequence is CASSEGVQTNSNQPQHF. DNA of the CDR3: TGTGCCAGCAGTGAGGGAGTCCAAACCAATAGCAATCAGCCCCAGCATTTT.

This clone was counted a few times. In DNA form, the CDR3 reads TGCGCCAGCAGCTACCGGGACAGGGGAACCTACGAGCAGTACTTC. Its translation is CASSYRDRGTYEQYF. V is TRBV5-1 and J is TRBJ2-7; 10 bases map to TRBD1. Germline CDR1 SGHRS, CDR2 YFSETQ. There are 15 residues in the CDR3. The junction had 5 bases not matched to a gene; V was cut back by 3 bases and J by 2 bases.